The rows below give T cell receptor beta chains drawn from one sample of a study of T cells in Graves' hyperthyroidism and ophthalmopathy. TCRdb re-derived calls from the multiplex PCR reads in MiXCR, one entry per CDR3 protein. The sample lists under 400,000 distinct CDR3 sequences, 20% to 25% seen once, with 70% to 75% in the top ten. Sequencing input: blood. The receptor set was obtained from a man aged 50 to 59 with Graves' hyperthyroidism. The CDR3 runs from the conserved cysteine through the conserved F or W. A D gene is named only where the DNA matches it firmly. The size field is filled for only some rows; it gives once, few, many or a size class.

17 TRBD1 NA TRBJ2-5 TRBV19 TGTGCCAGTAGTATTGTCCCAACCGGACAGGGGACAGAGACCCAGTACTTC CASSIVPTGQGTETQYF
16 TRBD2 many TRBJ2-5 TRBV7-2 TGTGCCAGCAGCTTAGCCGGGACTAGCGGTTCTGAGACCCAGTACTTC CASSLAGTSGSETQYF
13 NA NA TRBJ1-3 TRBV27 TGTGCCAGCAGTTTTGACCCTGGAAACACCATATATTTT CASSFDPGNTIYF
11 NA NA TRBJ2-7 TRBV5-4 TGTGCCAGCAGCCAGTATAAGCAGCAGTACTTC CASSQYKQQYF
17 TRBD2 many TRBJ2-7 TRBV27 TGTGCCAGCAGTCCCCGGGGACTAGCGGGAGGAGCGTACGAGCAGTACTTC CASSPRGLAGGAYEQYF
18 TRBD2 once TRBJ2-2 TRBV7-9 TGTGCCAGCAGCTTAACGTTTACTAGCGGGACGAACACCGGGGAGCTGTTTTTT CASSLTFTSGTNTGELFF
18 TRBD1 NA TRBJ1-5 TRBV6-1 TGTGCCAGCAGTGGTTTTAACCCACCGGGACAGCATAATCAGCCCCAGCATTTT CASSGFNPPGQHNQPQHF
15 TRBD1 NA TRBJ2-3 TRBV9 TGTGCCAGCAGCGCAAGGACAGGGCCCACAGATACGCAGTATTTT CASSARTGPTDTQYF
14 NA few TRBJ1-1 TRBV7-9 TGTGCCAGTAAGAAGGACACTCGCCCCACTGAAGCTTTCTTT CASKKDTRPTEAFF
16 TRBD2 few TRBJ2-7 TRBV7-2 TGTGCCAGCAGCGAACTTACTAGCGGGGGACTCTACGAGCAGTACTTC CASSELTSGGLYEQYF
15 NA many TRBJ2-7 TRBV12-3/TRBV12-4 TGTGCCAGCAGTTTGGGGGCGGGAGTATCCTACGAGCAGTACTTC CASSLGAGVSYEQYF
15 TRBD2 NA TRBJ2-1 TRBV6-6 TGTGCCAGCAGTTACCCAGCGGGAGGTGCAAATGAGCAGTTCTTC CASSYPAGGANEQFF
13 NA many TRBJ2-7 TRBV10-3 TGTGCCATCAGTGAGTCTTGGGGGTCCGAGCAGTACTTC CAISESWGSEQYF
14 TRBD1 many TRBJ2-1 TRBV12-3/TRBV12-4 TGTGCCAGCAGTTTAAGGACAGGGGGCAATGAGCAGTTCTTC CASSLRTGGNEQFF
14 NA few TRBJ2-2 TRBV7-9 TGTGCCAGCAGCTTTTTAGTGAACACCGGGGAGCTGTTTTTT CASSFLVNTGELFF
15 NA NA TRBJ2-2 TRBV18 TGTGCCAGCTCACCACCAACGACAGCTACCGGGGAGCTGTTTTTT CASSPPTTATGELFF
12 NA many TRBJ2-3 TRBV7-9 TGTGCCAGCAGCTTAGACAGGGATACGCAGTATTTT CASSLDRDTQYF
15 NA many TRBJ2-3 TRBV7-2 TGTGCCAGCAGCTGGTCAGGGGCTAGCACAGATACGCAGTATTTT CASSWSGASTDTQYF
16 TRBD2 NA TRBJ2-1 TRBV2 TGTGCCAGCAGTGAACGCGGGAGCAGCTCCTGCAATGAGCAGTTCTTC CASSERGSSSCNEQFF
15 NA many TRBJ2-7 TRBV3-1 TGTGCCAGCAGCCAAAGGCTGGGGCTAGCCTACGAGCAGTACTTC CASSQRLGLAYEQYF
12 NA few TRBJ1-1 TRBV5-1 TGCGCCAGCAGCTTGGAAGGGGATCAAGCTTTCTTT CASSLEGDQAFF
14 TRBD1 many TRBJ1-2 TRBV12-3/TRBV12-4 TGTGCCAGCAGTGCAGGACAGGGGGGTTGGGGCTACACCTTC CASSAGQGGWGYTF
14 NA NA TRBJ2-2 TRBV29-1 TGCAGCGTTGAAGATCGTAGGGCGGGCAAGAGGCTGTTTTTT CSVEDRRAGKRLFF
14 NA few TRBJ2-1 TRBV20-1 TGCAGTGCTAGAGCGACTACCCCTTACAATGAGCAGTTCTTC CSARATTPYNEQFF